Presented here are 32 T cell receptor beta chains from one specimen sequenced in a study of response to subunit inactivated influenza vaccine. MiXCR was run by TCRdb on the RT-PCR reads, yielding one entry per CDR3 protein. The sample has about half a million distinct CDR3 sequences; roughly 8.2% are singletons. The input for sequencing was PBMCs from blood, taken 23 months after vaccination. These receptors originate from a man aged 50-75 years who received an inactivated influenza vaccine.

This clonotype was counted at least ten times. The chain links TRBV14 to TRBJ2-5, with 14 bases fitting TRBD2. The CDR3 is 15 amino acids. Germline V gene lookup returns CDR1 SGHDN and CDR2 FVKESK. Trimming cost V 6 bases and J 4 bases; bases outside gene matches: 4. The CDR3 loop is CASSPGLAGVETQYF. CDR3 coding DNA: TGTGCCAGCAGTCCGGGACTAGCGGGAGTAGAGACCCAGTACTTC.

This clonotype was recorded many times. This rearrangement joins TRBV12-3 or TRBV12-4 to TRBJ2-7; 14 nucleotides match TRBD2. CDR3 length equals 15 residues. V dropped 7 bases and J dropped 2; count of bases not matched to a gene: 4. The CDR3 DNA follows: TGTGCCAGCACTGTGGGACTAGCGGGAGCCTACGAGCAGTACTTC. Protein sequence: CASTVGLAGAYEQYF.

The V and J genes are TRBV30 and TRBJ1-2; unclear D gene. Trimming left V 2 bases short and J 4 bases short, with 8 bases between. Germline V CDR1 and CDR2: GTSNPN, SVGIG (reference sequence). The CDR3 contains 12 residues. The CDR3 DNA follows: TGTGCCTGGAGTAGGCCAGGCTATGGCTACACCTTC. Encoded protein: CAWSRPGYGYTF.

This chain connects TRBV5-5 to TRBJ2-1, with 15 bases aligning to TRBD2. Germline lookup yields CDR1 SGHKS and CDR2 YYEKEE (reference sequence). The V and J ends lost 2 bases and 3 bases, in that order; junction bases with no gene match: 6. This CDR3 has 18 amino acids. The CDR3 DNA reads as TGTGCCAGCAGCTTCCCGGGACTAGCGGGAGGCCTCTACAATGAGCAGTTCTTC. This sequence encodes CASSFPGLAGGLYNEQFF.

This clonotype occurred a few times. The V and J genes are TRBV20-1 and TRBJ1-4; D is perhaps TRBD1 (6 bases). The CDR3 is 13 residues long. Between the trimmed V and J ends, which lost 3 bases and 8 bases, there was a span of 13 bases. Germline lookup yields CDR1 DFQATT and CDR2 SNEGSKA (reference sequence). DNA of the CDR3: TGCAGTGCTAGGAGCAGGGGCGGCGAAAAACTGTTTTTT. Protein: CSARSRGGEKLFF.

The rearrangement joins TRBV20-1 to TRBJ1-1, with D possibly TRBD1 on 5 matching bases. The ends were cut back, 6 bases at V and 8 bases at J, with 19 bases in the middle. The CDR3 is 13 amino acids. Germline values: CDR1 DFQATT, CDR2 SNEGSKA (reference sequence). The CDR3 region has the DNA TGCAGTGCCGAAGAACAGGTGGCTGGGGAAGCTTTCTTT. Translated, it gives CSAEEQVAGEAFF.

The chain couples TRBV7-7 to TRBJ2-2, with D perhaps given as TRBD1 or TRBD2 (5 bases each). This CDR3 has 16 amino acids. Germline assignment: CDR1 SSHAT and CDR2 FNYEAQ (reference sequence). Trimming removed 6 bases from V and 1 base from J, with 15 bases in between. CDR3 loop: CASSLGRSLNTGELFF. In DNA, the CDR3 is TGTGCCAGCAGTTTGGGACGGAGCTTGAACACCGGGGAGCTGTTTTTT.

The chain recombines TRBV12-3 or TRBV12-4 with TRBJ2-3; D is unresolved. This CDR3 comprises 14 residues. V was pared by 1 base and J by 2 bases, with 7 bases between. The CDR3 coding sequence is TGTGCCAGCAGTTTAGATACACCCACAGATACGCAGTATTTT. Its translation: CASSLDTPTDTQYF.

The rearrangement uses TRBV6-5 and TRBJ1-1, with D possibly matching TRBD1 (5 bases). The CDR3 has 16 residues. From germline, CDR1 is MNHEY and CDR2 SVGAGI. V was trimmed by 2 bases and J by 7 bases, leaving 20 bases between them. The CDR3 protein is CASSYLNQVGGGEAFF. The CDR3 nucleotides read TGTGCCAGCAGTTACCTCAATCAAGTGGGGGGTGGTGAAGCTTTCTTT.

This clonotype has only a few counts. The chain combines TRBV25-1 with TRBJ2-1, with 8 bases lining up with TRBD2. Germline CDR1 and CDR2: MGHDK and SYGVNS. V shed 1 base, J shed 4 bases, and the junction held 6 bases outside the gene matches. The CDR3 has 16 amino acids. The CDR3 bases are TGTGCCAGCAGTGAATCGAGCGGGAGTAGGTACAATGAGCAGTTCTTC. It encodes CASSESSGSRYNEQFF.

This clonotype was detected only a few times. The V gene is TRBV20-1, the J gene TRBJ2-2; maybe TRBD1 (7 bases). Trimming shortened V by 0 bases and J by 7 bases, and 9 bases separated the two germline ends. This CDR3 has 13 amino acids. Germline CDR1 is DFQATT and CDR2 is SNEGSKA (reference sequence). In DNA form, the CDR3 reads TGCAGTGCTAGAGATCAGGGGGGCGGGGAGCTGTTTTTT. This gives the protein CSARDQGGGELFF.

The chain combines TRBV12-3 or TRBV12-4 with TRBJ2-1, with 7 bases aligning to TRBD1. With 1 base clipped from V and 0 bases from J, the junction kept 3 bases outside the gene matches. This CDR3 region has 16 residues. The DNA of the CDR3 is TGTGCCAGCAGTTTAGTGACAGGGAGCTCCTACAATGAGCAGTTCTTC. Amino acids: CASSLVTGSSYNEQFF.

A few counts support this clonotype. The gene calls are TRBV5-1 and TRBJ1-1, with 7 bases fitting TRBD1. The CDR3 length is 13 residues. Germline V gene data show CDR1 as SGHRS and CDR2 as YFSETQ. The V gene end was trimmed by 2 bases and the J gene end by 7 bases; junction bases not matched to a gene: 5. CDR3 in amino acids: CASSFQGGGEAFF. CDR3 bases: TGCGCCAGCAGCTTTCAGGGGGGAGGTGAAGCTTTCTTT. The variable domain in full, with the rest retrieved from reference TRBV5-1 and TRBJ1-1, is KAGVTQTPRYLIKTRGQQVTLSCSPISGHRSVSWYQQTPGQGLQFLFEYFSETQRNKGNFPGRFSGRQFSNSRSEMNVSTLELGDSALYLCASSFQGGGEAFFGQGTRLTVV.

The genes are TRBV6-5 and TRBJ2-6; maybe TRBD1 (5 bases). Germline V gene sequence: CDR1 MNHEY, CDR2 SVGAGI. V lost 2 bases to trimming and J lost 0 bases, with 8 bases between them. The CDR3 sequence is 16 residues long. CDR3 DNA: TGTGCCAGCAGTTACCGCAGGGACTCTGGGGCCAACGTCCTGACTTTC. Translating gives CASSYRRDSGANVLTF.

The chain uses TRBV24-1 and TRBJ2-1, with a possible D match to TRBD2 (7 bases). Germline V gene sequence: CDR1 KGHDR, CDR2 SFDVKD. The CDR3 is made up of 15 amino acids. Trimming left V 5 bases short and J 4 bases short, with 14 bases between. CDR3 DNA: TGTGCCACCAGTGTTGTGGGAGGGGGTTACAATGAGCAGTTCTTC. Protein: CATSVVGGGYNEQFF.

There are a few counts of this clonotype. The chain recombines TRBV2 with TRBJ1-5; D is ambiguous. The germline gives CDR1 SNHLY, CDR2 FYNNEI. CDR3 length: 14 residues. V lost 6 bases, J lost 0 bases, and 9 bases lay in between. CDR3 residues: CASRQSNSNQPQHF. The CDR3 DNA sequence: TGTGCCAGCAGACAGAGCAATAGCAATCAGCCCCAGCATTTT. The variable domain in full, with the rest retrieved from reference TRBV2 and TRBJ1-5, is EPEVTQTPSHQVTQMGQEVILRCVPISNHLYFYWYRQILGQKVEFLVSFYNNEISEKSEIFDDQFSVERPDGSNFTLKIRSTKLEDSAMYFCASRQSNSNQPQHFGDGTRLSIL.

At least ten counts were recorded for this clonotype. The rearrangement links TRBV27 to TRBJ2-3, with TRBD2 identical over 8 bases. The CDR3 has 16 residues. The germline CDR1 and CDR2 sequences are MNHEY and SMNVEV (reference sequence). The V and J ends lost 7 bases and 4 bases, in that order; junction bases with no gene match: 13. This chain's CDR3 is CASTPNPGGEADTQYF. DNA of the CDR3: TGTGCCAGCACTCCCAACCCGGGAGGGGAGGCAGATACGCAGTATTTT.

This clonotype was detected only a few times. V is TRBV7-9 and J is TRBJ1-1; D not resolved. This CDR3 contains 13 residues. V was shortened by 8 bases and J by 6 bases, with 16 bases between the two germline ends. Germline V lookup: CDR1 SEHNR, CDR2 FQNEAQ (reference sequence). The CDR3 reads CASGLTGTSEAFF. CDR3 in DNA: TGTGCCAGCGGCCTTACGGGTACTTCTGAAGCTTTCTTT.

This CDR3 is CASSLEGSRFGEAFF. CDR3 sequence (DNA): TGTGCCAGCAGCTTAGAGGGGTCGCGGTTTGGTGAAGCTTTCTTT. The rearrangement links TRBV11-2 to TRBJ1-1; no definite D call. The V gene's germline CDR1 is SGHAT and CDR2 FQNNGV. The CDR3 runs 15 residues. V lost 0 bases and J 7 bases, leaving 15 bases between the germline ends.

This chain links TRBV20-1 with TRBJ2-1; TRBD2 matches 9 bases. This CDR3 comprises 16 residues. CDR1 and CDR2 from the germline V gene are DFQATT and SNEGSKA (reference sequence). Trimming cost V 4 bases and J 4 bases; bases outside gene matches: 11. The CDR3 loop is CSATTNAGGRYNEQFF. CDR3 coding DNA: TGCAGTGCTACGACGAATGCGGGGGGGCGATACAATGAGCAGTTCTTC.

The genes are TRBV12-3 or TRBV12-4 and TRBJ2-1; tentative D call: TRBD1 (5 bases). The V end was cut by 3 bases, the J end by 4 bases, with 10 bases between. CDR3 length: 14 residues. The CDR3 bases are TGTGCCAGCAGTTTCTTGACAGAATACAATGAGCAGTTCTTC. This codes for CASSFLTEYNEQFF.

CDR3: CASRGQSYTDTQYF. For the CDR3, the DNA is TGTGCCAGCAGGGGACAGAGTTATACAGATACGCAGTATTTT. The V and J genes are TRBV6-1 and TRBJ2-3, with TRBD1 matching over 7 bases. The V and J ends lost 6 bases and 3 bases, in that order; junction bases with no gene match: 6. Germline V gene data show CDR1 as MNHNS and CDR2 as SASEGT. The CDR3 is 14 amino acids.

This clonotype was counted between two and nine times. The chain recombines TRBV12-3 or TRBV12-4 with TRBJ2-5; a possible D gene is TRBD2 (5 bases). V was clipped by 2 bases and J by 10 bases, with 8 bases between them. The CDR3 spans 11 residues. The CDR3 sequence: CASSLRGSQYF. The CDR3 nucleotides are TGTGCCAGCAGTTTAAGAGGGAGCCAGTACTTC.

This clonotype was picked up many times. The chain carries TRBV12-3 or TRBV12-4 and TRBJ1-3; D gene unclear. With 2 bases removed from V and 4 bases from J, the gap between germline ends came to 6 bases. This CDR3 is built from 13 residues. This chain's CDR3 is CASSLWAGNTIYF. The CDR3 nucleotides are TGTGCCAGCAGTTTATGGGCAGGAAACACCATATATTTT.

The CDR3 region is CASSQVTATEAFF. CDR3 DNA sequence: TGTGCCAGCAGCCAAGTAACAGCCACTGAAGCTTTCTTT. The chain is built from TRBV14 and TRBJ1-1; no clear D gene. The CDR3 is made up of 13 amino acids. With 1 base removed from V and 4 bases from J, the gap between germline ends came to 7 bases. Per the germline V gene, CDR1 is SGHDN and CDR2 is FVKESK.

The chain recombines TRBV3-1 with TRBJ2-1; no clear D gene. The CDR3 spans 13 residues. V was shortened by 0 bases and J by 7 bases, with 7 bases between the two germline ends. CDR1 and CDR2 from the germline V gene are LGHDT and YNNKEL (reference sequence). CDR3 amino acids: CASSQDWQNEQFF. The CDR3 region has the DNA TGTGCCAGCAGCCAAGATTGGCAAAATGAGCAGTTCTTC.

This clonotype was found a few times. The V and J genes are TRBV7-2 and TRBJ2-1, with 10 bases lining up with TRBD2. V lost 5 bases to trimming and J lost 9 bases; unmatched junction nucleotides: 7. The CDR3 is made up of 14 amino acids. Germline-derived CDR1 and CDR2 are SGHTA and FQGNSA. The CDR3 region has the DNA TGTGCCAGCAGCGATGGACTAGCGGCTATTGAGCAGTTCTTC. This translates into CASSDGLAAIEQFF.

Ten or more counts support this clonotype. A read error may produce the germline difference seen at one junction end. The gene calls are TRBV20-1 and TRBJ1-1; D call uncertain. The CDR3 runs 13 residues. Per the germline V gene, CDR1 is DFQATT and CDR2 is SNEGSKA (reference sequence). The CDR3 coding sequence is TGCAGTGCTAGGGAAACAGTGAAAACTGAAGCTTTCTTT. As protein: CSARETVKTEAFF.

This clonotype was counted at least ten times. The chain uses TRBV6-5 and TRBJ2-7; TRBD1 matches at 10 bases. Trimming cost V 0 bases and J 1 base; bases outside gene matches: 3. Germline assignment: CDR1 MNHEY and CDR2 SVGAGI. This CDR3 spans 16 amino acids. The CDR3 region has the DNA TGTGCCAGCAGTTACTCCCCGGACAGGGGGTCCTACGAGCAGTACTTC. Its protein product is CASSYSPDRGSYEQYF.

This clonotype was recorded a few times. The chain carries TRBV20-1 and TRBJ2-7, with D possibly TRBD1 on 6 matching bases. CDR3 length: 14 amino acids. V lost 0 bases and J lost 2, with 11 bases in between. The V gene's germline CDR1 is DFQATT and CDR2 SNEGSKA (reference sequence). CDR3 in DNA: TGCAGTGCTAGAGAGGTTGAGGGGGCCTACGAGCAGTACTTC. Encoded protein: CSAREVEGAYEQYF.

This rearrangement joins TRBV6-1 to TRBJ2-2, with a tentative D call TRBD1 (6 bases). The CDR3 is 17 residues long. Trimming shortened V by 6 bases and J by 3 bases, and 20 bases separated the two germline ends. Germline loops: CDR1 MNHNS, CDR2 SASEGT. Here the CDR3 reads CASSPRLGAKDTGELFF. Written as DNA, the CDR3 is TGTGCCAGCAGCCCTAGATTGGGGGCGAAGGACACCGGGGAGCTGTTTTTT.

This clonotype showed up many times. The chain is built from TRBV12-3 or TRBV12-4 and TRBJ2-1, with TRBD2 matching over 8 bases. Trimming cost V 3 bases and J 7 bases; bases outside gene matches: 11. CDR3 length: 16 amino acids. CDR3 amino acids: CASSFIAGLVGNEQFF. The DNA of the CDR3 is TGTGCCAGCAGTTTTATCGCGGGACTAGTGGGAAATGAGCAGTTCTTC.